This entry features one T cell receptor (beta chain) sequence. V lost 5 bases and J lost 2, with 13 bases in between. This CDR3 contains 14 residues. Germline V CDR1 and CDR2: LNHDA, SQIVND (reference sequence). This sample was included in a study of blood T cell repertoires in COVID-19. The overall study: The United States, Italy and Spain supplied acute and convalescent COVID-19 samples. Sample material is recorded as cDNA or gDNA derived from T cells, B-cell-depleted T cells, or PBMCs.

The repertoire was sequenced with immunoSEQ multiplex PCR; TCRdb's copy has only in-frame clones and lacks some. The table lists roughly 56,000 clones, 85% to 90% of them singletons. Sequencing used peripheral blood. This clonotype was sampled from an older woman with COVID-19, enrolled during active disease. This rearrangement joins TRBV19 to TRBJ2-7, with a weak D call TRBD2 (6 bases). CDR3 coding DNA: TGTGCCAGTAGTGCTTTGGGGGGAACCTACGAGCAGTACTTC. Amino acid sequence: CASSALGGTYEQYF.